These 17 T cell receptor beta chains were sequenced from one sample in a study of cytomegalovirus exposure and HLA in healthy donors (dated by TCRdb to 2017 to 2019). Receptors were amplified or captured by the immunoSEQ multiplex PCR assay. For the multiplex PCR, a mixture combining 60 forward primers for TCR Vbeta segments and 13 reverse primers for TCR Jbeta segments was used. TCRdb holds this immuneACCESS table with in-frame rearrangements only. Some clones are missing; in checked studies, unresolved V genes explain under half, and the rest has no known cause. The sample profile shows roughly 120,000 clones; 80% to 90% of them were found once. The leading ten clones occupy about 11% of the sample. The sequencing sample was made of PBMCs. These TCRs come from a male donor in good health and CMV-seropositive.

The chain joins TRBV7-3 to TRBJ2-7, with D perhaps matching TRBD1 (6 bases). From germline, CDR1 is SGHTA and CDR2 FQGTGA. The CDR3 totals 14 residues. Trimming pared 2 bases from V and 5 bases from J, leaving 13 bases between. The CDR3, as DNA: TGTGCCAGCAGCTTAGTCAGGACAGATGACGAGCAGTACTTC. This encodes CASSLVRTDDEQYF.

This chain joins TRBV19 and TRBJ2-7; the D gene is possibly TRBD1 (6 bases). In germline, CDR1 is LNHDA, CDR2 SQIVND (reference sequence). V lost 3 bases to trimming and J lost 3 bases, with 15 bases between them. The CDR3 covers 15 residues. The CDR3 spells CASSIGFSGDYEQYF. The CDR3 DNA follows: TGTGCCAGTAGTATCGGATTCTCAGGGGACTACGAGCAGTACTTC.

The chain joins TRBV27 to TRBJ2-4; TRBD2 agrees at 7 bases. CDR3 length equals 14 residues. From germline, CDR1 is MNHEY and CDR2 SMNVEV (reference sequence). V was clipped by 3 bases and J by 8 bases; unmatched bases: 7. The CDR3 DNA is TGTGCCAGCAGTTTGTCGAGCGGGGTTTACATTCAGTACTTC. It codes for CASSLSSGVYIQYF.

The chain is built from TRBV28 and TRBJ1-2; the D gene is possibly TRBD1 (5 bases). The CDR3 length is 13 residues. Germline V CDR1 and CDR2: MDHEN, SYDVKM. Trimming took 4 bases from V and 7 from J, leaving 13 bases between them. The chain's CDR3 is CASSYGGWGGYTF. Written as DNA, the CDR3 is TGTGCCAGCAGTTACGGGGGGTGGGGTGGCTACACCTTC.

The chain is built from TRBV28 and TRBJ1-4; D gene uncertain. Germline CDR1 is MDHEN and CDR2 is SYDVKM. The CDR3 contains 11 residues. V was clipped by 6 bases and J by 4 bases, with 3 bases between them. This CDR3 reads CASSLNEKLFF. CDR3 coding DNA: TGTGCCAGCAGCCTTAATGAAAAACTGTTTTTT.

CDR3 region: CASSLLDSGGYNEQFF. Written as DNA, the CDR3 is TGTGCCAGCAGTTTATTAGATAGCGGAGGTTACAATGAGCAGTTCTTC. This chain joins TRBV28 and TRBJ2-1, with D possibly being TRBD2 (6 bases). CDR3 length: 16 residues. V was shortened by 1 base and J by 4 bases, with 14 bases between the two germline ends. The germline V gene has CDR1 MDHEN and CDR2 SYDVKM.

V usage is TRBV5-4 and J usage is TRBJ1-5; maybe TRBD1 (6 bases). The CDR3 spans 15 residues. V was cut by 2 bases and J by 3 bases, with 12 bases left in between. Germline V CDR1 and CDR2: SGHNT, YYREEE (reference sequence). The CDR3 region is CASSLGGGDNQPQHF. In nucleotides, the CDR3 is TGTGCCAGCAGCTTAGGAGGGGGGGACAATCAGCCCCAGCATTTT.

This chain links TRBV7-8 with TRBJ2-5, with 10 bases lining up with TRBD2. The CDR3 loop spans 15 amino acids. From germline, CDR1 is SGHVS and CDR2 FQNEAQ. Unmatched junction bases numbered 3, after V lost 5 bases and J lost 0 bases. CDR3 in DNA: TGTGCCAGCAGCGGACTAGCGGAATACCAAGAGACCCAGTACTTC. Encoded protein: CASSGLAEYQETQYF.

This clone was recorded only once. The chain uses TRBV15 and TRBJ2-7, with 8 bases fitting TRBD1. V trimming: 7 bases; J trimming: 5 bases; junction bases outside the gene matches: 4. The CDR3 totals 12 residues. Germline V gene sequence: CDR1 LNHNV, CDR2 YYDKDF (reference sequence). The CDR3 DNA follows: TGTGCCACCACCGAGACAGGGGACGAGCAGTACTTC. This encodes CATTETGDEQYF.

The chain combines TRBV12-5 with TRBJ1-1; D is unclear. Trimming took 6 bases from V and 5 from J, leaving 10 bases between them. CDR3 length: 12 amino acids. CDR1 is LGHNT and CDR2 is FRNRAP in the germline V gene. CDR3 in amino acids: CASGRGQTEAFF. The CDR3, as DNA: TGTGCTAGTGGACGCGGTCAGACTGAAGCTTTCTTT.

The gene calls are TRBV7-9 and TRBJ2-5; possible D gene TRBD2, 6 bases. The CDR3 length is 13 residues. The germline V gene encodes CDR1 SEHNR and CDR2 FQNEAQ (reference sequence). Between the trimmed V and J ends, which lost 5 bases and 6 bases, there was a span of 13 bases. The CDR3: CASSLGGRQTQYF. CDR3 sequence (DNA): TGTGCCAGCAGCCTGGGGGGTAGGCAGACCCAGTACTTC.

This clone was recorded only once. The V gene is TRBV9, the J gene TRBJ2-7, with 7 bases lining up with TRBD1. The V and J ends lost 3 bases and 2 bases, in that order; junction bases with no gene match: 5. CDR3 length: 14 amino acids. CDR1 is SGDLS and CDR2 is YYNGEE in the germline V gene. The CDR3: CASSEGAGTYEQYF. CDR3 nucleotides: TGTGCCAGCAGCGAGGGGGCAGGGACCTACGAGCAGTACTTC.

V is TRBV6-5 and J is TRBJ2-1, with a possible D match to TRBD2 (6 bases). Germline V gene sequence: CDR1 MNHEY, CDR2 SVGAGI. CDR3 length: 11 amino acids. Trimming left V 8 bases short and J 6 bases short, with 8 bases between. Here the CDR3 reads CASGRGNEQFF. CDR3 in DNA: TGTGCCAGCGGGCGGGGCAATGAGCAGTTCTTC.

In its sample, this clone was seen a few times. This CDR3 reads CASSWGDGPYNEQFF. The CDR3 bases are TGTGCCAGCAGTTGGGGGGACGGACCCTACAATGAGCAGTTCTTC. The genes are TRBV27 and TRBJ2-1, with a tentative D call TRBD2 (6 bases). V lost 4 bases and J 2 bases, leaving 12 bases between the germline ends. Germline CDR1 reads MNHEY; CDR2 reads SMNVEV (reference sequence). The CDR3 consists of 15 residues.

This chain joins TRBV7-3 and TRBJ2-1; TRBD2 agrees at 12 bases. This CDR3 contains 16 residues. J was trimmed by 7 bases and V by 0 bases; bases with no gene match: 4. Germline lookup yields CDR1 SGHTA and CDR2 FQGTGA. This CDR3 is CASSLTGLAGRNEQFF. The CDR3 coding sequence is TGTGCCAGCAGCTTAACCGGACTAGCGGGAAGGAATGAGCAGTTCTTC. Supplemented by reference TRBV7-3 and TRBJ2-1, the full variable domain reads GAGVSQTPSNKVTEKGKYVELRCDPISGHTALYWYRQSLGQGPEFLIYFQGTGAADDSGLPNDRFFAVRPEGSVSTLKIQRTERGDSAVYLCASSLTGLAGRNEQFFGPGTRLTVL.

The chain couples TRBV5-1 to TRBJ2-2; 9 nucleotides line up with TRBD2. Germline V gene lookup returns CDR1 SGHRS and CDR2 YFSETQ. CDR3 length: 16 amino acids. The V segment lost 4 bases and the J segment 0 bases; nucleotides outside the gene matches: 4. The CDR3 loop is CASSPIAGANTGELFF. As DNA, the CDR3 is TGCGCCAGCAGCCCTATAGCGGGGGCGAACACCGGGGAGCTGTTTTTT.

The rearrangement links TRBV7-3 to TRBJ2-3; 9 positions match TRBD2. J was trimmed by 2 bases and V by 5 bases; bases with no gene match: 5. Germline-derived CDR1 and CDR2 are SGHTA and FQGTGA. The CDR3 is 15 amino acids. CDR3 in amino acids: CASSEAGGFTDTQYF. The CDR3 DNA sequence: TGTGCCAGCAGCGAGGCGGGAGGGTTCACAGATACGCAGTATTTT.